This T cell receptor (beta chain) was observed in a study of beta chain features in type 1 diabetes. Investigators reverse transcribed all isolated RNA, so they sequenced expressed TCRB transcripts. Sequenced by immunoSEQ multiplex PCR; TCRdb stores in-frame clones only, minus some. In the table there are hundreds of thousands of clones, under 13% of which are singletons. A remark on this clone: What it binds is not known.

Findings and caveats of the study: TCRB CDR3s from Type 1 diabetes patients were moderately but significantly shorter in all four CD4+ subsets.

This TCR derives from a man younger than 45 with type 1 diabetes. Specimen: naive CD4+ T cells from blood.

The CDR3 nucleotides are TGTGCCAGCAGAAGAGTGAGCCAAGAGACCCAGTACTTC. This translates into CASRRVSQETQYF. V is TRBV6-5 and J is TRBJ2-5; D gene ambiguous. V was trimmed by 6 bases and J by 1 base, leaving 9 bases between them. The CDR3 length is 13 residues. Germline V lookup: CDR1 MNHEY, CDR2 SVGAGI.